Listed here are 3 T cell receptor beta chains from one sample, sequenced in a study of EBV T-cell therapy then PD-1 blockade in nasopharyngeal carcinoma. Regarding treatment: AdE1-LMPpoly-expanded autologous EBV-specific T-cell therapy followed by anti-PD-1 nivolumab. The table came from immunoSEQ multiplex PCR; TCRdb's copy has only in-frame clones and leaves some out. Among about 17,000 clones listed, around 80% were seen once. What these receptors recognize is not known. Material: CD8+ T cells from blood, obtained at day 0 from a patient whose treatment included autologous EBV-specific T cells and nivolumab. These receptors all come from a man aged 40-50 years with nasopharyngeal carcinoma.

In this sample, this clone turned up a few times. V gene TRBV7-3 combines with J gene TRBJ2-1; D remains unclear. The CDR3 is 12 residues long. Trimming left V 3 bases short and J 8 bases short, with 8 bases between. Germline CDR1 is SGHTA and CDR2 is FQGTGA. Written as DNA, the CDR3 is TGTGCCAGCAGCTTCGGCGTTCATGAGCAGTTCTTC. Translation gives CASSFGVHEQFF.

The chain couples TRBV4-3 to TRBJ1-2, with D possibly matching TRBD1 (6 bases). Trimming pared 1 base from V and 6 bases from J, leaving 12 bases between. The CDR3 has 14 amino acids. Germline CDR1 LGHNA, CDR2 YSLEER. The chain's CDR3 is CASSQGHRGDGYTF. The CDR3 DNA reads TGCGCCAGCAGCCAAGGTCATAGGGGGGATGGCTACACCTTC.

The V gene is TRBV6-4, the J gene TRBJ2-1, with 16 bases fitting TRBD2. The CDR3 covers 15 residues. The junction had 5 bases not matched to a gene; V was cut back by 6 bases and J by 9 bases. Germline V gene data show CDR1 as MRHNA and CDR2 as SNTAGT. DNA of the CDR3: TGTGCCAGCAGCGGGACTAGCGGGGGGGGAGGTGAGCAGTTCTTC. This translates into CASSGTSGGGGEQFF.